This T cell receptor beta chain was sequenced during a study of regulatory T cells in long-lasting Graves disease (dated by TCRdb to the early 2020s). Study-level background: To count as having persistent Graves' disease, a patient had to have received antithyroid drug treatment for over 5 years with TSH receptor autoantibodies remaining persistently positive. Peripheral blood TCR sequencing and RNA sequencing compared persistent Graves' disease patients with newly diagnosed Graves' disease patients. The study was registered as a clinical trial and conducted in China. A total of some 33 samples were covered by TCR sequencing, comprising approximately 13 persistent and about 20 newly diagnosed Graves' disease patients. In the clinical cohort, patients with persistent Graves' disease had used antithyroid drugs for an average of about 10.3 years.

Taken from the germline V gene (reference sequence), the CDR1 and CDR2 loops are LGHDT and YNNKEL. Germline trimming amounts to 6 bases on V and 6 bases on J, with 6 as the count of junction bases outside the gene matches. There are 15 amino acids in the CDR3, from cysteine to phenylalanine inclusive. Only the CDR3 portion is preserved as DNA: 45 bases, with reading frame beginning at the first base. Summary of the overall study and its limitations: Persistent Graves' disease patients showed lower TCR Shannon entropy and fewer highly expanded clones than newly diagnosed patients, suggesting clonal expansion. Persistent patients shared more public clonotypes among themselves (over 2,500) than newly diagnosed patients did (approximately 970). Sequencing and analysis were restricted to the TCR beta chain. Peripheral blood alone was examined, since thyroid tissue, which constituted the primary lesion, could not be accessed. The authors noted that the small sample size was a limitation that may lower accuracy. TRBV28, TRBJ1-2 and TRBJ2-5 were preferentially used in persistent disease, while TRBV20-1 and TRBJ2-1 were favored in newly diagnosed disease.

The time point label, as the study defines it: persistent/refractory GD, antithyroid drugs over 5 years with positive TRAb. For both TCR sequencing and RNA sequencing, RNA was extracted from PBMCs in TRIzol. Graves' disease was diagnosed according to American Thyroid Association guidelines. Recruitment of patients was carried out at an endocrinology department in Xi'an, China. Each patient gave approximately 10 milliliters of peripheral blood, collected in an EDTA anticoagulant tube. Ficoll Paque Plus density gradient separation was used to isolate PBMCs, and no further T cell sorting was done. An Agilent 2100 Bioanalyzer and agarose gel were used to assess RNA quality, and a NanoDrop 2000 was used to measure RNA concentration. Libraries were constructed by multiplex PCR. Sequencing relied on an Illumina HiSeq 4000. iRepertoire HTBI primers and Arm-PCR amplification of CDR3 regions were used to construct TCR beta libraries. PCR products were gel purified before sequencing. Concerning the study's data processing: Gene usage analysis of CDR3 amino acid clonotypes relied on the roughly 60 TRBV and around 13 TRBJ segments identified across samples. COPE and FqMerger were used to merge the filtered high-quality paired reads into contigs. BLAST was used to align contigs to IMGT TRBV, TRBD and TRBJ reference genes, and CDR3 was defined according to IMGT. Any clonotype with a frequency above 0.1% was classified as a highly expanded clone. Shannon entropy served as the measure of repertoire diversity, while the Gini coefficient captured V-J evenness. A clonotype found in more than one individual was treated as public. TCRdb cleaned the public reads at Q25 with fastp, built clones with MiXCR and kept in-frame beta chains. Records with the same CDR3 protein are collapsed into one entry carrying the most frequent genes and DNA. TCRdb's processing, not the authors' own work, is the source of the V and J calls. In all, the sample holds around 400,000 distinct CDR3 sequences, and 23% of those were seen once. Clones ranked in the top ten supply about a quarter of the sample.

Comment on this clonotype: This receptor's antigen is unknown. Per-nucleotide qualities are absent, and no much larger clonotype sits a single base away.

This clonotype originated in a female donor with Graves disease. The receptor chain draws on TRBV3-1 and TRBJ2-4; 12 bases in the middle match TRBD2. Sequenced here: peripheral blood mononuclear cells (PBMCs), sampled when the disease was refractory, from a patient treated with antithyroid drugs. The encoded CDR3 is CASRQTSGRGNIQYF. The nucleotides read TGTGCCAGCAGGCAGACTAGCGGGAGAGGAAACATTCAGTACTTC.